The rows below give T cell receptor beta chains drawn from one sample of a study of blood T cell repertoires in COVID-19. The data were produced by immunoSEQ multiplex PCR, yet TCRdb's version contains in-frame clones alone and is incomplete. The data show some 200,000 clones, approximately 81% seen once. The sample consisted of peripheral blood. These receptors were taken from a woman older than 75 with acute or convalescent COVID-19. Each CDR3 is given with its conserved first and last residue. The D gene is left open where the match is weak. Some rows mark clone size as missing; the rest say once, few, many or name a class of expanded clone.

d_call: .; clone_size: few; v_call: TRBV7-2; j_call: TRBJ1-2; cdr3_aa: CASTLYGTNYGYTF; cdr3_nt: TGTGCCAGCACCCTCTACGGGACTAACTATGGCTACACCTTC
d_call: .; clone_size: few; v_call: TRBV15; j_call: TRBJ2-1; cdr3_aa: CATSRLRDTTHNEQFF; cdr3_nt: TGTGCCACCAGCAGGCTCCGGGACACTACGCACAATGAGCAGTTCTTC
d_call: TRBD1; clone_size: .; v_call: TRBV5-5; j_call: TRBJ1-4; cdr3_aa: CASSPLGDRVNEKLFF; cdr3_nt: TGTGCCAGCAGCCCCCTGGGGGACAGGGTTAATGAAAAACTGTTTTTT
d_call: .; clone_size: .; v_call: TRBV6-6; j_call: TRBJ2-2; cdr3_aa: CAATGLAIGELFF; cdr3_nt: TGTGCCGCGACTGGGCTAGCGATCGGGGAGCTGTTTTTT
d_call: .; clone_size: .; v_call: TRBV7-8; j_call: TRBJ1-5; cdr3_aa: CASSPDSLDPYSNQPQHF; cdr3_nt: TGTGCCAGCAGCCCGGACAGTTTGGACCCTTATAGCAATCAGCCCCAGCATTTT
d_call: .; clone_size: .; v_call: TRBV18; j_call: TRBJ2-7; cdr3_aa: CASSPPSPAGHEQYF; cdr3_nt: TGTGCCAGCTCACCACCGAGCCCAGCGGGCCACGAGCAGTACTTC
d_call: TRBD1; clone_size: .; v_call: TRBV29-1; j_call: TRBJ2-7; cdr3_aa: CSVAGTGSYEQYF; cdr3_nt: TGCAGCGTCGCCGGGACAGGTTCCTACGAGCAGTACTTC
d_call: TRBD2; clone_size: .; v_call: TRBV27; j_call: TRBJ2-2; cdr3_aa: CASSQTSGAWRDTGELFF; cdr3_nt: TGTGCCAGCAGCCAAACTAGCGGGGCTTGGAGGGACACCGGGGAGCTGTTTTTT
d_call: .; clone_size: .; v_call: TRBV5-1; j_call: TRBJ2-7; cdr3_aa: CASSLGAGYEQYF; cdr3_nt: TGCGCCAGCAGCTTGGGGGCGGGCTACGAGCAGTACTTC
d_call: .; clone_size: .; v_call: TRBV28; j_call: TRBJ1-5; cdr3_aa: CASSLIAGLGESNQPQHF; cdr3_nt: TGTGCCAGCAGTTTAATTGCGGGTCTCGGGGAGAGCAATCAGCCCCAGCATTTT
d_call: .; clone_size: .; v_call: TRBV7-6; j_call: TRBJ1-6; cdr3_aa: CASSKTQGLSSYNSPLHF; cdr3_nt: TGTGCCAGCAGCAAAACTCAGGGGTTAAGCTCCTATAATTCACCCCTCCACTTT
d_call: .; clone_size: .; v_call: TRBV28; j_call: TRBJ1-2; cdr3_aa: CASTRANYGYTF; cdr3_nt: TGTGCCAGCACCAGGGCCAACTATGGCTACACCTTC
d_call: .; clone_size: .; v_call: TRBV7-7; j_call: TRBJ1-4; cdr3_aa: CASSFDSEKLFF; cdr3_nt: TGTGCTAGCAGCTTTGACAGCGAAAAACTGTTTTTT
d_call: .; clone_size: .; v_call: TRBV28; j_call: TRBJ2-4; cdr3_aa: CASSLRGLGGIQYF; cdr3_nt: TGTGCCAGCAGTTTGAGGGGGTTGGGCGGCATTCAGTACTTC
d_call: .; clone_size: .; v_call: TRBV27; j_call: TRBJ2-7; cdr3_aa: CASSYSGPSGYEQYF; cdr3_nt: TGTGCCAGCAGTTATTCTGGGCCCTCAGGGTACGAGCAGTACTTC
d_call: TRBD2; clone_size: .; v_call: TRBV4-3; j_call: TRBJ2-5; cdr3_aa: CASSFLAGGGETQYF; cdr3_nt: TGCGCCAGCAGCTTTCTAGCGGGGGGCGGGGAGACCCAGTACTTC
d_call: .; clone_size: .; v_call: TRBV7-9; j_call: TRBJ2-1; cdr3_aa: CASSLEGGDNEQFF; cdr3_nt: TGTGCCAGCAGCTTAGAAGGGGGGGACAATGAGCAGTTCTTC
d_call: TRBD2; clone_size: .; v_call: TRBV5-4; j_call: TRBJ2-7; cdr3_aa: CASSLGSGGAREQYF; cdr3_nt: TGTGCCAGCAGCTTGGGGAGCGGGGGAGCGCGGGAGCAGTACTTC
d_call: TRBD1; clone_size: .; v_call: TRBV7-9; j_call: TRBJ2-1; cdr3_aa: CASSKGQGGQNEQFF; cdr3_nt: TGTGCCAGCAGCAAGGGACAGGGAGGTCAAAATGAGCAGTTCTTC
d_call: .; clone_size: few; v_call: TRBV16; j_call: TRBJ1-2; cdr3_aa: CASSQVPGYTF; cdr3_nt: TGTGCCAGCAGCCAAGTTCCGGGCTACACCTTC
d_call: TRBD1; clone_size: .; v_call: TRBV30; j_call: TRBJ1-1; cdr3_aa: CAWDRVGTEAFF; cdr3_nt: TGTGCCTGGGACAGGGTGGGCACTGAAGCTTTCTTT
d_call: .; clone_size: .; v_call: TRBV27; j_call: TRBJ1-1; cdr3_aa: CASSFSGVTEAFF; cdr3_nt: TGTGCCAGCAGTTTCTCCGGGGTCACTGAAGCTTTCTTT
d_call: TRBD2; clone_size: .; v_call: TRBV3-1/TRBV3-2; j_call: TRBJ2-1; cdr3_aa: CASSQEGLAPNEQFF; cdr3_nt: TGTGCCAGCAGCCAGGAGGGACTAGCCCCCAATGAGCAGTTCTTC
d_call: .; clone_size: .; v_call: TRBV7-3; j_call: TRBJ2-1; cdr3_aa: CASSPDWNNEQFF; cdr3_nt: TGTGCCAGCAGCCCCGACTGGAACAATGAGCAGTTCTTC
d_call: .; clone_size: .; v_call: TRBV3-1/TRBV3-2; j_call: TRBJ1-5; cdr3_aa: CASSQGGNNQPQHF; cdr3_nt: TGTGCCAGCAGCCAAGGAGGGAACAATCAGCCCCAGCATTTT
d_call: .; clone_size: .; v_call: TRBV11-3; j_call: TRBJ2-7; cdr3_aa: CASSLRVLGRSYEQYF; cdr3_nt: TGTGCCAGCAGCCTGAGGGTGTTGGGGAGGTCGTACGAGCAGTACTTC
d_call: TRBD2; clone_size: .; v_call: TRBV5-1; j_call: TRBJ2-1; cdr3_aa: CASRPGLAGDNEQFF; cdr3_nt: TGCGCCAGCAGGCCGGGACTAGCGGGAGACAATGAGCAGTTCTTC
d_call: TRBD1; clone_size: .; v_call: TRBV7-2; j_call: TRBJ2-7; cdr3_aa: CASSTPQDRGYEQYF; cdr3_nt: TGTGCCAGCAGCACACCGCAGGACAGGGGTTACGAGCAGTACTTC
d_call: .; clone_size: .; v_call: TRBV18; j_call: TRBJ1-3; cdr3_aa: CASSPGLISGNTIYF; cdr3_nt: TGTGCCAGCTCTCCTGGACTCATCTCTGGAAACACCATATATTTT
d_call: TRBD1; clone_size: .; v_call: TRBV4-1; j_call: TRBJ1-3; cdr3_aa: CASSRTTGSSGNTIYF; cdr3_nt: TGCGCCAGCAGCCGAACGACAGGGAGCTCTGGAAACACCATATATTTT
d_call: TRBD2; clone_size: .; v_call: TRBV27; j_call: TRBJ2-7; cdr3_aa: CASSRYPSGGYEQYF; cdr3_nt: TGTGCCAGCAGCCGATATCCGAGCGGGGGCTACGAGCAGTACTTC
d_call: .; clone_size: .; v_call: TRBV28; j_call: TRBJ1-6; cdr3_aa: CASSSLGGSSYNSPLHF; cdr3_nt: TGTGCCAGCAGTTCCCTGGGGGGGAGCTCCTATAATTCACCCCTCCACTTT
d_call: .; clone_size: .; v_call: TRBV19; j_call: TRBJ1-1; cdr3_aa: CASSIGSGGRLNTEAFF; cdr3_nt: TGTGCCAGTAGTATAGGATCGGGGGGCCGCTTGAACACTGAAGCTTTCTTT
d_call: .; clone_size: .; v_call: TRBV14; j_call: TRBJ1-1; cdr3_aa: CASSQATGNTEAFF; cdr3_nt: TGTGCCAGCAGCCAAGCAACAGGGAACACTGAAGCTTTCTTT
d_call: .; clone_size: .; v_call: TRBV28; j_call: TRBJ1-2; cdr3_aa: CASSLWVSGKGFLNGYTF; cdr3_nt: TGTGCCAGCAGTTTATGGGTATCGGGAAAAGGGTTCCTAAATGGCTACACCTTC
d_call: .; clone_size: .; v_call: TRBV5-1; j_call: TRBJ1-1; cdr3_aa: CASTSLNTEAFF; cdr3_nt: TGCGCCAGCACCAGTCTGAACACTGAAGCTTTCTTT
d_call: TRBD2; clone_size: .; v_call: TRBV4-1; j_call: TRBJ2-1; cdr3_aa: CASSQDGSSSGNNEQFF; cdr3_nt: TGCGCCAGCAGCCAAGATGGGAGTTCTAGCGGTAACAATGAGCAGTTCTTC
d_call: TRBD2; clone_size: .; v_call: TRBV7-8; j_call: TRBJ2-7; cdr3_aa: CASSLAVAGVAEQYF; cdr3_nt: TGTGCCAGCAGCTTAGCGGTAGCGGGAGTAGCCGAGCAGTACTTC
d_call: .; clone_size: .; v_call: TRBV7-9; j_call: TRBJ1-4; cdr3_aa: CASSPGGGTNEKLFF; cdr3_nt: TGTGCCAGCAGCCCTGGGGGGGGCACTAATGAAAAACTGTTTTTT
d_call: .; clone_size: .; v_call: TRBV21-1; j_call: TRBJ1-5; cdr3_aa: CASSKTLRGAGSNQPQHF; cdr3_nt: TGTGCCAGCAGCAAAACTCTACGGGGGGCTGGCAGCAATCAGCCCCAGCATTTT
d_call: .; clone_size: .; v_call: TRBV29-1; j_call: TRBJ2-1; cdr3_aa: CSVDRTQGNEQFF; cdr3_nt: TGCAGCGTTGACCGCACACAGGGAAATGAGCAGTTCTTC
d_call: TRBD1; clone_size: .; v_call: TRBV24-1; j_call: TRBJ2-1; cdr3_aa: CATSDHRGSSYNEQFF; cdr3_nt: TGTGCCACCAGTGATCACAGGGGCAGCTCCTACAATGAGCAGTTCTTC
d_call: .; clone_size: .; v_call: TRBV6-4; j_call: TRBJ1-6; cdr3_aa: CASKQNSPLHF; cdr3_nt: TGTGCCAGCAAACAGAATTCACCCCTCCACTTT
d_call: TRBD2; clone_size: few; v_call: TRBV4-2; j_call: TRBJ2-3; cdr3_aa: CASSQDRPSGTDTQYF; cdr3_nt: TGTGCCAGCAGCCAAGATCGGCCTAGCGGAACAGATACGCAGTATTTT
d_call: .; clone_size: .; v_call: TRBV10-3; j_call: TRBJ1-1; cdr3_aa: CATQWEGTNTEAFF; cdr3_nt: TGTGCCACCCAGTGGGAGGGGACGAACACTGAAGCTTTCTTT